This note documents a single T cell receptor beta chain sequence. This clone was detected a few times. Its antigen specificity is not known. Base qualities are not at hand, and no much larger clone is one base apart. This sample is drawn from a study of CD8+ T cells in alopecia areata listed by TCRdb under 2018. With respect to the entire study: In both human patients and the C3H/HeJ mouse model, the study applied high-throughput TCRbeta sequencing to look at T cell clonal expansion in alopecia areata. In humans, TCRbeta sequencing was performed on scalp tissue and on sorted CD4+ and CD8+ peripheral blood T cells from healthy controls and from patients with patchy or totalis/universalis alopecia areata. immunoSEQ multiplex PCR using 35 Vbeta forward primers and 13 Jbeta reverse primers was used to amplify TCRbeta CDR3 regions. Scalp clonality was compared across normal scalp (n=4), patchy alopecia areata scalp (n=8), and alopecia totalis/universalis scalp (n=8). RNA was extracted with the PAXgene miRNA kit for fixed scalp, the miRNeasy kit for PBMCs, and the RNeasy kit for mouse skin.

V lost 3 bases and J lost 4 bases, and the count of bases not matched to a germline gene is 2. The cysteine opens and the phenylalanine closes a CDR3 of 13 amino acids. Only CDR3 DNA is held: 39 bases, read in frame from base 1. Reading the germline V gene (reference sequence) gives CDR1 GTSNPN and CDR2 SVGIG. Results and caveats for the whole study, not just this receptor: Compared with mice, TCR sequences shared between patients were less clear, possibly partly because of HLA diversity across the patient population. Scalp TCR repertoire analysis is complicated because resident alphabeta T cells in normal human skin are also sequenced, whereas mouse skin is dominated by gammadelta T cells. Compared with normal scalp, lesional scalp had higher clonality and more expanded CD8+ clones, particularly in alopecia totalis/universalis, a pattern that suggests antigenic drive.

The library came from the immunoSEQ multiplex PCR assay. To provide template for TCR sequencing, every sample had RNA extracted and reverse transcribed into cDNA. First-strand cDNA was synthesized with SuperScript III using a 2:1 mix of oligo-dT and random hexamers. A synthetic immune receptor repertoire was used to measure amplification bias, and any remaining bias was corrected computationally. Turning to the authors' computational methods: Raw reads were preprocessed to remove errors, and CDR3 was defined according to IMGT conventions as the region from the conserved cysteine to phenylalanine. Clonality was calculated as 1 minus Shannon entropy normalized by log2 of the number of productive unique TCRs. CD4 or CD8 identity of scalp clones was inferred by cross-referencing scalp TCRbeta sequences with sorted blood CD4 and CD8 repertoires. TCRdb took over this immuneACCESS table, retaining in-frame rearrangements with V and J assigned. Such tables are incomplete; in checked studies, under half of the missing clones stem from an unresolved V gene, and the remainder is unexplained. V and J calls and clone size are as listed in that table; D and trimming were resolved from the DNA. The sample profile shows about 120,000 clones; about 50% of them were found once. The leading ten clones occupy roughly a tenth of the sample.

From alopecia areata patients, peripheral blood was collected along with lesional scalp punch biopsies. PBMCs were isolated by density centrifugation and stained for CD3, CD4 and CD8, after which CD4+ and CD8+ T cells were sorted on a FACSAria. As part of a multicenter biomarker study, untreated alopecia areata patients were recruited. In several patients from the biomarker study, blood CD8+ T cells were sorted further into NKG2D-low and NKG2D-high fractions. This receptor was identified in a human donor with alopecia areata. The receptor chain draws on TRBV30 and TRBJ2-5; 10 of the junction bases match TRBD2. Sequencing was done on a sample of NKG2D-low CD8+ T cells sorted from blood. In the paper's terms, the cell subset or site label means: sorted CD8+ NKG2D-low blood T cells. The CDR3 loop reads CAWRRLAGETQYF. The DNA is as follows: TGTGCCTGGAGAAGACTAGCGGGAGAGACCCAGTACTTC.